The T cell receptor beta chain under discussion was sequenced for a study of blood T cell repertoires in COVID-19. The wider study: In each case, the material was cDNA or gDNA derived from T cells, B-cell-depleted T cells, or PBMCs.

This study enrolled people aged about 18 to 95 from 24 US geographic areas. Clinical histories supplied by participants themselves formed the basis of cohort assignment. Germline CDR1 SNHLY, CDR2 FYNNEI. The ends lost 6 bases at V and 5 bases at J; junction bases unmatched: 4. The CDR3 has 13 amino acids. Profiled with immunoSEQ multiplex PCR; TCRdb holds only in-frame clones, not every one. Seen here are 150,000 to 200,000 clones, about nine tenths observed once, and the top ten hold roughly 8.6%. The J gene is TRBJ2-1, the V gene TRBV2, with 7 bases matching TRBD2. This sequence originates from a woman aged 18-29 years who had recovered from COVID-19. The sample consisted of PBMCs or T cells enriched from blood (not recorded which). The CDR3 region has the DNA TGTGCCAGCAGGTCTAGCGGTAACAATGAGCAGTTCTTC. Translated, it gives CASRSSGNNEQFF.